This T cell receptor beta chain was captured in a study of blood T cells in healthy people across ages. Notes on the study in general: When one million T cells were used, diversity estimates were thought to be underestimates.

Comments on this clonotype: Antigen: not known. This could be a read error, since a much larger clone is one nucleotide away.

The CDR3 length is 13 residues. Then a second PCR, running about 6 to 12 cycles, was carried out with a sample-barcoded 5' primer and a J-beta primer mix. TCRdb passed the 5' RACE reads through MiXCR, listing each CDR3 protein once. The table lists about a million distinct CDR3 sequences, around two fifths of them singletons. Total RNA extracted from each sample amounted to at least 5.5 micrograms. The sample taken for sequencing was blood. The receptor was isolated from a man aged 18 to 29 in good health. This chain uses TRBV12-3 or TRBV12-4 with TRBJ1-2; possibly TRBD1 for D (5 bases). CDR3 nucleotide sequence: TGTGTCAGCAGTTCAGGGAGTACCTATGGCTACACCTTC. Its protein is CVSSSGSTYGYTF.